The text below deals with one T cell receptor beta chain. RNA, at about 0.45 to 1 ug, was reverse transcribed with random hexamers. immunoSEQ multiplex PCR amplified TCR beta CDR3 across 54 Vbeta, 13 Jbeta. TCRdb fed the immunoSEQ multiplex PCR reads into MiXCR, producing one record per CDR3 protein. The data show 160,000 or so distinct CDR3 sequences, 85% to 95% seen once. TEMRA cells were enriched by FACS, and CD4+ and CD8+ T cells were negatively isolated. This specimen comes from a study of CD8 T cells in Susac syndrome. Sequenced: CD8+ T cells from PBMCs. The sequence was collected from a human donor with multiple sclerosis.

The CDR3 nucleotides read TGTGCCAGCAGACCACCCGGTAACGAGCAGTACTTC. Translating it yields CASRPPGNEQYF. The V gene is TRBV2, the J gene TRBJ2-7; D gene unclear. From germline, CDR1 is SNHLY and CDR2 FYNNEI. V dropped 6 bases and J dropped 5 bases, with 11 bases sitting between them. This CDR3 region has 12 residues. Looking up the rest from reference TRBV2 and TRBJ2-7 gives the full variable domain: EPEVTQTPSHQVTQMGQEVILRCVPISNHLYFYWYRQILGQKVEFLVSFYNNEISEKSEIFDDQFSVERPDGSNFTLKIRSTKLEDSAMYFCASRPPGNEQYFGPGTRLTVT.